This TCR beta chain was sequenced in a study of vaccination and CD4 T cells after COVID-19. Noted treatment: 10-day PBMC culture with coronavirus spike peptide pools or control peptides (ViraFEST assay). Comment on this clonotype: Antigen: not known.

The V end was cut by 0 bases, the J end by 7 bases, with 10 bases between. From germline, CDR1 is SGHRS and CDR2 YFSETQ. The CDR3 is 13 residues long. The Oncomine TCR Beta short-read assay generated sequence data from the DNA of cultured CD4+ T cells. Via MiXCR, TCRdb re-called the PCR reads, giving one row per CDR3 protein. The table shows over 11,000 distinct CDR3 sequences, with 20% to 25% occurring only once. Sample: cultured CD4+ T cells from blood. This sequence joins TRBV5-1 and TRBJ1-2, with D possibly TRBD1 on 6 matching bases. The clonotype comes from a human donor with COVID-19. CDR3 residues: CASSLEGTPGYTF. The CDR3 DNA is TGCGCCAGCAGCTTGGAAGGGACACCTGGCTACACCTTC.